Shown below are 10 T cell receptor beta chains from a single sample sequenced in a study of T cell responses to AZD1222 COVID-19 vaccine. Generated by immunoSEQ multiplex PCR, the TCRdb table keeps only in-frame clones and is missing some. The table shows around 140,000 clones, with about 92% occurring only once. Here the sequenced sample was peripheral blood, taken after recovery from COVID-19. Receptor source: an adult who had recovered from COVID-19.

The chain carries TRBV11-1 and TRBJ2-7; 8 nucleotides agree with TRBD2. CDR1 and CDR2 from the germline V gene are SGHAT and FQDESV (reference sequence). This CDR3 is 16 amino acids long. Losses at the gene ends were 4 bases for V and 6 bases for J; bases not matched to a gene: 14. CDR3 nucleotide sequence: TGTGCCAGCAGCTCCCCCACTAGCGGACTTTTCCTCGAGCAGTACTTC. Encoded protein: CASSSPTSGLFLEQYF.

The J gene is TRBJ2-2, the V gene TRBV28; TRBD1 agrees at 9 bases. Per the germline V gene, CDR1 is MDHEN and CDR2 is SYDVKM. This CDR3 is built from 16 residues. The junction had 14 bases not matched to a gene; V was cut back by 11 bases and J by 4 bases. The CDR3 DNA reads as TGTGCCGTATTTCGAGGGGGACAGGGATTCACCGGGGAGCTGTTTTTT. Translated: CAVFRGGQGFTGELFF.

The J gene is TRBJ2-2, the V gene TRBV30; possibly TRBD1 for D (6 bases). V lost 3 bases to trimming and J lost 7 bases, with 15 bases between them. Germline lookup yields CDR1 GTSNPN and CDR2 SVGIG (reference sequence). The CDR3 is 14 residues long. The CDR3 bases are TGTGCCTGGAGAGAGACAGGCGCTGGCGGGGAGCTGTTTTTT. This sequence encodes CAWRETGAGGELFF.

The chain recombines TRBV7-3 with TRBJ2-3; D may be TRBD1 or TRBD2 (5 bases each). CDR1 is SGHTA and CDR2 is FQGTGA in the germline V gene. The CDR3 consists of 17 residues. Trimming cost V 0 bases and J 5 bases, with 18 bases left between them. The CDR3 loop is CASSLTRGGGGEDTQYF. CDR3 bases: TGTGCCAGCAGCTTAACCCGTGGTGGGGGTGGTGAAGATACGCAGTATTTT.

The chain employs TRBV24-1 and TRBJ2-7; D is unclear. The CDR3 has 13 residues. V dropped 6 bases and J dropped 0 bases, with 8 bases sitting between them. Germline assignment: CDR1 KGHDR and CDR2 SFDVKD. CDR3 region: CATSRAGSYEQYF. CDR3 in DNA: TGTGCCACCAGTCGGGCTGGCTCCTACGAGCAGTACTTC.

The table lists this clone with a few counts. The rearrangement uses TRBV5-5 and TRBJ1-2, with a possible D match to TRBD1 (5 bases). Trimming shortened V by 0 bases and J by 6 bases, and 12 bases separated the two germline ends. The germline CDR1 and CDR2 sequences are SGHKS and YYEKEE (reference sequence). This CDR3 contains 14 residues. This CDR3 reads CASSLAVGVDGYTF. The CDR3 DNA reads TGTGCCAGCAGCTTGGCGGTGGGGGTTGATGGCTACACCTTC.

The CDR3 protein is CASSLGGTPTYEQYF. The CDR3 nucleotides are TGCGCCAGCAGCTTGGGGGGAACTCCCACCTACGAGCAGTACTTC. The chain recombines TRBV5-1 with TRBJ2-7, with D unclear. The V gene lost 0 bases and the J gene lost 2 bases, with 12 bases spanning the gap. In germline, CDR1 is SGHRS, CDR2 YFSETQ. This CDR3 region has 15 residues. The full variable domain, completed using reference TRBV5-1 and TRBJ2-7, is KAGVTQTPRYLIKTRGQQVTLSCSPISGHRSVSWYQQTPGQGLQFLFEYFSETQRNKGNFPGRFSGRQFSNSRSEMNVSTLELGDSALYLCASSLGGTPTYEQYFGPGTRLTVT.

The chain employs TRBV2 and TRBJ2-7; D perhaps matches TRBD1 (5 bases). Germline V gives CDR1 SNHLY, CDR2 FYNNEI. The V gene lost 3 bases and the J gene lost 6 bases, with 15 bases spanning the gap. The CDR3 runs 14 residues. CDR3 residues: CASSEILDSLEQYF. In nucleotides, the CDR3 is TGTGCCAGCAGTGAGATCCTAGACAGCCTCGAGCAGTACTTC.

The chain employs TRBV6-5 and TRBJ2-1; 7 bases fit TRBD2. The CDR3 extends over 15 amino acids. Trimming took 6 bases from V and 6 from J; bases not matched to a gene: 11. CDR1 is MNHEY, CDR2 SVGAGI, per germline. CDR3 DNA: TGTGCCAGCAGATTAGGACTGGGGGGGGTCAATGAGCAGTTCTTC. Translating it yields CASRLGLGGVNEQFF.

This CDR3 reads CASSQGAPGELFF. The CDR3, as DNA: TGTGCCAGCAGCCAAGGGGCGCCCGGGGAGCTGTTTTTT. The chain links TRBV3-1 (or the pseudogene TRBV3-2) to TRBJ2-2, with no clear D. The V and J ends lost 1 base and 6 bases respectively, with 6 bases between them. Germline values: CDR1 LGHDT, CDR2 YNNKEL (reference sequence). The CDR3 contains 13 residues.